This entry lists 7 T cell receptor beta chains sequenced from one sample in a study of T cell responses to AZD1222 COVID-19 vaccine. Method: immunoSEQ multiplex PCR; TCRdb's copy keeps in-frame clones and lacks some. The sample includes some 98,000 clones, roughly 83% of them seen just once. The specimen comprised peripheral blood, sampled 28 days after the second AZD1222 dose. The receptors shown here come from an adult who received the AZD1222 COVID-19 vaccine.

The count of this clone is one. The J gene is TRBJ1-1, the V gene TRBV18; the D is unclear. Germline V lookup: CDR1 KGHSH, CDR2 LQKENI. The V end lost 3 bases, the J end lost 3 bases, and 14 bases lay between the germline ends. This CDR3 is 15 amino acids long. This chain's CDR3 is CASSPLGGLYTEAFF. The CDR3 region has the DNA TGTGCCAGCTCACCCCTTGGAGGGTTGTACACTGAAGCTTTCTTT.

This chain uses TRBV13 with TRBJ1-4; D perhaps matches TRBD1 (6 bases). The germline CDR1 and CDR2 sequences are PRHDT and FYEKMQ (reference sequence). There are 14 residues in the CDR3. The V gene lost 5 bases and the J gene lost 12 bases, with 19 bases spanning the gap. CDR3 region: CASSPRGGQPELFF. The CDR3, as DNA: TGTGCCAGCAGCCCGAGGGGGGGGCAGCCGGAACTGTTTTTT.

The chain recombines TRBV5-6 with TRBJ1-2, with a weak D call TRBD1 (6 bases). This CDR3 has 13 amino acids. Germline CDR1 and CDR2: SGHDT and YYEEEE. The V end was cut by 3 bases, the J end by 6 bases, with 12 bases between. The CDR3 bases are TGTGCCAGCAGCTCACCAGGGGTGCATGGCTACACCTTC. Its translation: CASSSPGVHGYTF.

V usage is TRBV5-1 and J usage is TRBJ1-1; D unclear. CDR1 is SGHRS and CDR2 is YFSETQ in the germline V gene. V gave up 0 bases and J gave up 4 bases, with 13 bases separating them. The CDR3 length is 15 residues. CDR3 sequence (DNA): TGCGCCAGCAGCTTGGGGGGAATAACGGGCACTGAAGCTTTCTTT. This sequence encodes CASSLGGITGTEAFF.

The CDR3 protein is CASRDRAADIQYF. For the CDR3, the DNA is TGTGCCAGCAGAGACAGGGCAGCAGACATTCAGTACTTC. The chain employs TRBV6-5 and TRBJ2-4; 7 bases align to TRBD1. Germline CDR1 reads MNHEY; CDR2 reads SVGAGI. With 6 bases clipped from V and 8 bases from J, the junction kept 7 bases outside the gene matches. This CDR3 has 13 residues.

The rearrangement uses TRBV18 and TRBJ1-5, with 7 bases identical to TRBD1. Germline-derived CDR1 and CDR2 are KGHSH and LQKENI. V lost 4 bases and J lost 4; bases outside the gene matches: 4. The CDR3 is made up of 14 amino acids. Written as DNA, the CDR3 is TGTGCCAGCTCACGAGGGACAGTAAATCAGCCCCAGCATTTT. Translation gives CASSRGTVNQPQHF.

The chain has TRBV2 and TRBJ1-4; D might be TRBD1 (5 bases). There are 15 residues in the CDR3. Germline lookup yields CDR1 SNHLY and CDR2 FYNNEI. Trimming stripped 8 bases from V and 10 bases from J, with 23 bases between. The CDR3 reads CASSGGFNGLGKLFF. The CDR3 DNA sequence: TGTGCCAGCTCGGGGGGGTTTAACGGCTTGGGAAAACTGTTTTTT.